The 8 T cell receptor beta chains below all came from one sample that was sequenced in a study of brain metastases from non-small cell lung cancer. Data came from immunoSEQ multiplex PCR; TCRdb stores just in-frame clones and leaves some out. The sample lists around 1,900 clones; approximately 84% were seen once. Sequenced input: primary lung tumor tissue. These receptors all stem from a donor older than 35 with non-small cell lung cancer.

The rearrangement links TRBV19 to TRBJ2-2; tentative D call: TRBD2 (6 bases). V shed 9 bases and J shed 5 bases, with 19 bases lying between them. Germline V gene sequence: CDR1 LNHDA, CDR2 SQIVND (reference sequence). The CDR3 contains 15 residues. The CDR3 region is CASTFTGGWTGELFF. CDR3 bases: TGTGCCAGCACCTTCACAGGAGGGTGGACCGGGGAGCTGTTTTTT.

This chain links TRBV6-1 with TRBJ1-5; D is possibly TRBD1 (6 bases). Germline V gives CDR1 MNHNS, CDR2 SASEGT. This CDR3 is 13 amino acids long. Trimming shortened V by 3 bases and J by 7 bases, and 10 bases separated the two germline ends. The CDR3 bases are TGTGCCAGCAGTGAGGGGGGCGCGCAGCCCCAGCATTTT. Amino acid sequence: CASSEGGAQPQHF.

In DNA form, the CDR3 reads TGTGCCAGCAGCTTTGGTCTGGGCAGGGGTGGCAATGAGCAGTTCTTC. Protein: CASSFGLGRGGNEQFF. The V gene is TRBV5-8, the J gene TRBJ2-1; tentative D call: TRBD1 (6 bases). V shed 2 bases and J shed 6 bases, with 18 bases lying between them. Germline assignment: CDR1 SGHTS and CDR2 YDEGEE. CDR3 size: 16 residues. The variable domain in full, with the rest retrieved from reference TRBV5-8 and TRBJ2-1, is EAGVTQSPTHLIKTRGQQATLRCSPISGHTSVYWYQQALGLGLQFLLWYDEGEERNRGNFPPRFSGRQFPNYSSELNVNALELEDSALYLCASSFGLGRGGNEQFFGPGTRLTVL.

The V call is TRBV6-5, the J call TRBJ1-1; weak D call: TRBD1 (6 bases). Germline CDR1 MNHEY, CDR2 SVGAGI. Trimming took off 5 bases at V and 8 bases at J, with 15 bases between the two ends. This CDR3 contains 13 residues. This chain's CDR3 is CASSLTHQGEAFF. CDR3 in DNA: TGTGCCAGCAGTCTGACCCACCAGGGGGAAGCTTTCTTT.

This clone is labeled large (0.1 to 1%). The V call is TRBV7-3, the J call TRBJ1-1; D is uncertain. Trimming left V 1 base short and J 1 base short, with 7 bases between. CDR1 is SGHTA, CDR2 FQGTGA, per germline. CDR3 length: 14 amino acids. This CDR3 is CASSLRAGNTEAFF. CDR3 DNA: TGTGCCAGCAGCTTAAGGGCAGGGAACACTGAAGCTTTCTTT.

The genes are TRBV27 and TRBJ2-1; D gene uncertain. The length of the CDR3 is 16 residues. The V end was cut by 2 bases, the J end by 2 bases, with 13 bases between. Germline V gene data show CDR1 as MNHEY and CDR2 as SMNVEV (reference sequence). DNA for the CDR3: TGTGCCAGCAGTTTAGGGGTTCCGAGACCCTACAATGAGCAGTTCTTC. Translated, it gives CASSLGVPRPYNEQFF.

J is TRBJ1-3 and V is TRBV3-1 (or the pseudogene TRBV3-2); D remains ambiguous. Trimming removed 0 bases from V and 3 bases from J, with 12 bases in between. The CDR3 runs 16 residues. The germline V gene encodes CDR1 LGHDT and CDR2 YNNKEL (reference sequence). The CDR3 loop reads CASSQDERIFGNTIYF. In DNA form, the CDR3 reads TGTGCCAGCAGCCAAGATGAACGGATCTTTGGAAACACCATATATTTT.

This clone was seen a few times. J is TRBJ1-1 and V is TRBV5-5; tentatively, D is TRBD1 (5 bases). Trimming shortened V by 6 bases and J by 4 bases, and 16 bases separated the two germline ends. Germline loops: CDR1 SGHKS, CDR2 YYEKEE (reference sequence). The CDR3 consists of 14 residues. Here the CDR3 DNA reads TGTGCCAGCAATCTGGGGGGTTTGCGCACTGAAGCTTTCTTT. This sequence encodes CASNLGGLRTEAFF.